This TCR beta chain was documented in a study of T cell changes during pregnancy in multiple sclerosis. Produced via immunoSEQ multiplex PCR; TCRdb's table is partial and in-frame only. The sample records around 56,000 clones, roughly nine tenths being singletons. The germline gives CDR1 SNHLY, CDR2 FYNNEI. V lost 0 bases and J 7 bases, leaving 7 bases between the germline ends. The CDR3 extends over 13 amino acids. The sample was peripheral blood, taken in the first trimester of pregnancy. The V call is TRBV2, the J call TRBJ2-1; D ambiguous. This sequence originates from a female donor in good health, enrolled as a control in a pregnancy study. CDR3 nucleotides: TGTGCCAGCAGTGAAGCTAGCTTGAATGAGCAGTTCTTC. Amino acids: CASSEASLNEQFF. Drawing the rest from reference TRBV2 and TRBJ2-1, the complete variable domain is EPEVTQTPSHQVTQMGQEVILRCVPISNHLYFYWYRQILGQKVEFLVSFYNNEISEKSEIFDDQFSVERPDGSNFTLKIRSTKLEDSAMYFCASSEASLNEQFFGPGTRLTVL.